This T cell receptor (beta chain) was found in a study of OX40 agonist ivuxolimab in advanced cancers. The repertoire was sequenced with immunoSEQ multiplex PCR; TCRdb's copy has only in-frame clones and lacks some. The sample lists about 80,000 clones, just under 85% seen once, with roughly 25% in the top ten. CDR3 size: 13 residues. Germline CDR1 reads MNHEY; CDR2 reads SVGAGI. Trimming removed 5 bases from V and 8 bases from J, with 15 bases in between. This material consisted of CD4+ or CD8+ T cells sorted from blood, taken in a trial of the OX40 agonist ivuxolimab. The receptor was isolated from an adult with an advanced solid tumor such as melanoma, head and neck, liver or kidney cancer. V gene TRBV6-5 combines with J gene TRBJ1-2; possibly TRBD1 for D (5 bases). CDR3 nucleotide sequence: TGTGCCAGCAGTCCGACAGCAGAGCACGGCTACACCTTC. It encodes CASSPTAEHGYTF.